This is a list of T cell receptor beta chains from one sample in a study of response to subunit inactivated influenza vaccine. TCRdb passed the RT-PCR reads through MiXCR, listing each CDR3 protein once. This table holds under 950,000 distinct CDR3 sequences, approximately 21% found once. Sample: PBMCs from blood, taken more than 4 days after vaccination. These receptors were collected from a middle-aged man who received an inactivated influenza vaccine. Both conserved end residues are part of each CDR3. Size is omitted from some rows. Given values are once, few, many or a class for expanded clones.

15	TRBV29-1	TRBJ1-3	-	CSVVQGIVSGNTIYF
16	TRBV20-1	TRBJ2-1	many	CSARERGGRAMKEQFF
14	TRBV5-1	TRBJ1-3	few	CASSSDFSGNTIYF
11	TRBV20-1	TRBJ2-3	-	CSARLMDTQYF
14	TRBV13	TRBJ1-2	few	CASSSGQPFYGYTF
13	TRBV10-2	TRBJ2-7	-	CASSAKGADEQYF
13	TRBV30	TRBJ2-5	-	CAWAGGHQETQYF
16	TRBV11-2	TRBJ1-4	many	CASSWEVGRANEKLFF
12	TRBV7-2	TRBJ1-2	many	CASSLNSYGYTF
15	TRBV5-1	TRBJ2-3	-	CASSLEWGPVSIQYF
13	TRBV12-3/TRBV12-4	TRBJ1-1	-	CASSLAGPGEAFF
14	TRBV20-1	TRBJ2-2	few	CSARTSGGAGELFF
14	TRBV20-1	TRBJ2-7	-	CSANRAGGQYEQYF
14	TRBV27	TRBJ1-1	many	CASSLTGGDTEAFF
16	TRBV11-2	TRBJ2-5	-	CASSPRDSLYQETQYF
13	TRBV27	TRBJ2-1	few	CASSLTSGRGRVF
15	TRBV9	TRBJ2-7	many	CASSARGTGRDEQYF
15	TRBV15	TRBJ2-2	-	CATSREYENPGKLFF
13	TRBV20-1	TRBJ2-1	few	CSARDAGYNEQFF
14	TRBV3-1	TRBJ2-7	-	CASSSGTDRYEQYF
15	TRBV20-1	TRBJ2-1	-	CSARDLGLEYNEQFF
18	TRBV20-1	TRBJ1-1	-	CSADGTFGGAGKPAEAFF
13	TRBV6-7	TRBJ2-1	-	CASTAGGVNEQFF
13	TRBV18	TRBJ2-5	few	CASSTGPLETQYF
18	TRBV9	TRBJ2-1	-	CASSVAFGGAGSYNEQFF
15	TRBV5-1	TRBJ2-1	few	CASSFRQGPSNEQFF
13	TRBV9	TRBJ2-5	few	CATSRSQGETQYF
15	TRBV11-2	TRBJ1-4	-	CASSTLRGAYEKLFF
14	TRBV6-2/TRBV6-3	TRBJ2-5	many	CASSLDRVQETQYF
15	TRBV6-1	TRBJ2-2	-	CASKGLAGNTGELFF
13	TRBV21-1	TRBJ2-2	few	CASSKWWDGELFF
16	TRBV6-5	TRBJ1-1	-	CASSYSMGQMNTEAFF
15	TRBV6-2/TRBV6-3	TRBJ2-1	few	CASRRAGGFYNEQFF
14	TRBV12-3/TRBV12-4	TRBJ2-7	few	CASSLASRAYEQYF
15	TRBV28	TRBJ2-7	-	CASSSDRDRPYEQYF
14	TRBV7-9	TRBJ1-3	many	CASSLGQGPDTIYF
12	TRBV7-2	TRBJ2-7	-	CASSPPNYEQYF
13	TRBV20-1	TRBJ1-2	few	CSAIGREHYGYTF
14	TRBV12-3/TRBV12-4	TRBJ1-2	few	CASTPGWGVPGYTF
13	TRBV29-1	TRBJ2-7	-	CSVGLLQGGEQYF
11	TRBV29-1	TRBJ2-2	-	CSVVFSGELFF
15	TRBV18	TRBJ2-5	-	CASSPPAQYQETQYF